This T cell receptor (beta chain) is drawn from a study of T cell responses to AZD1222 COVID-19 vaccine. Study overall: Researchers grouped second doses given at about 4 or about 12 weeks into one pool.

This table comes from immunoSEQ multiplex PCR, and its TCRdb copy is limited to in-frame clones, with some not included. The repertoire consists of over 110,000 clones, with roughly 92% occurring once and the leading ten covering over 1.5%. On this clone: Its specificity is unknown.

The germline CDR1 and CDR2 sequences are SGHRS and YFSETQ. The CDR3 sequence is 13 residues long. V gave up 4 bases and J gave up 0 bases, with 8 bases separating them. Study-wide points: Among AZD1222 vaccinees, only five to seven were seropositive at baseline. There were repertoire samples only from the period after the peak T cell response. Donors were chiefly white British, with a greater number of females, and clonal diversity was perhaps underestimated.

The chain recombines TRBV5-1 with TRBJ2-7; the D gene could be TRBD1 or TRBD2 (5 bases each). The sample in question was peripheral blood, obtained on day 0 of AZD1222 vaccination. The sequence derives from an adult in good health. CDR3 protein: CASSRDGSYEQYF. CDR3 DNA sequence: TGCGCCAGCAGCCGGGACGGCTCCTACGAGCAGTACTTC.